Shown below are 6 T cell receptor beta chains from a single sample sequenced in a study of blood T cell repertoires in COVID-19 (dated by TCRdb to 2018 to 2020). The library came from the immunoSEQ multiplex PCR assay. TCRdb stores this immuneACCESS table with in-frame sequences only. Part of the clones is absent; in the studies checked, under half of the shortfall reflects unresolved V genes, and no reason is known for the rest. Recorded for this sample are about 380,000 clones; around 91% of them occurred a single time. The ten largest make up 5% to 8.5% of the sample. Sequenced: peripheral blood. The receptors come from a man aged 18 to 30 with active or convalescent COVID-19.

The CDR3 region has the DNA TGCGCCAGCAGAAACACATTGAACACTGAAGCTTTCTTT. It is translated as CASRNTLNTEAFF. This chain links TRBV5-1 with TRBJ1-1, with D unclear. Germline values: CDR1 SGHRS, CDR2 YFSETQ. The CDR3 is 13 amino acids. With 5 bases removed from V and 0 bases from J, the gap between germline ends came to 8 bases.

The chain joins TRBV6-2 or TRBV6-3 to TRBJ1-5; the match to TRBD1 covers 8 bases. The CDR3 covers 14 residues. With V trimmed by 5 bases and J by 3 bases, 3 bases remained unmatched. Germline lookup yields CDR1 MNHEY and CDR2 SVGEGT. DNA of the CDR3: TGTGCCAGCAGTGGACAGGGCAACAATCAGCCCCAGCATTTT. This encodes CASSGQGNNQPQHF.

The rearrangement uses TRBV13 and TRBJ2-6; D remains unclear. CDR1 PRHDT and CDR2 FYEKMQ come from the germline V gene (reference sequence). Trimming left V 5 bases short and J 4 bases short, with 12 bases between. The CDR3 is 15 residues long. As DNA, the CDR3 is TGTGCCAGCAGCCCGACGGGTCCCGGGGCCAACGTCCTGACTTTC. The encoded protein is CASSPTGPGANVLTF. The full variable domain, completed using reference TRBV13 and TRBJ2-6, is AAGVIQSPRHLIKEKRETATLKCYPIPRHDTVYWYQQGPGQDPQFLISFYEKMQSDKGSIPDRFSAQQFSDYHSELNMSSLELGDSALYFCASSPTGPGANVLTFGAGSRLTVL.

V and J are TRBV19 and TRBJ1-1; 7 bases are shared with TRBD1. This CDR3 spans 14 amino acids. Looked up from germline, CDR1 is LNHDA and CDR2 is SQIVND (reference sequence). V lost 5 bases to trimming and J lost 0 bases; unmatched junction nucleotides: 3. CDR3 residues: CASSRQGLNTEAFF. CDR3 sequence (DNA): TGTGCCAGTAGTCGACAGGGATTGAACACTGAAGCTTTCTTT.

This chain joins TRBV6-5 and TRBJ1-6; a possible D gene is TRBD1 (6 bases). In germline, CDR1 is MNHEY, CDR2 SVGAGI. Between the trimmed V and J ends, which lost 6 bases and 14 bases, there was a span of 23 bases. The CDR3 contains 15 residues. CDR3 nucleotide sequence: TGTGCCAGCAGCTGGTTGTTGGGGGCGGCCATTGCCCTCCACTTT. Its protein product is CASSWLLGAAIALHF.

This chain links TRBV7-2 with TRBJ2-3; D gene uncertain. The V gene's germline CDR1 is SGHTA and CDR2 FQGNSA. Trimming took off 1 base at V and 2 bases at J, with 10 bases between the two ends. CDR3 length: 15 residues. This CDR3 reads CASSLDLLPTDTQYF. In nucleotides, the CDR3 is TGTGCCAGCAGCTTAGATCTTCTACCCACAGATACGCAGTATTTT.